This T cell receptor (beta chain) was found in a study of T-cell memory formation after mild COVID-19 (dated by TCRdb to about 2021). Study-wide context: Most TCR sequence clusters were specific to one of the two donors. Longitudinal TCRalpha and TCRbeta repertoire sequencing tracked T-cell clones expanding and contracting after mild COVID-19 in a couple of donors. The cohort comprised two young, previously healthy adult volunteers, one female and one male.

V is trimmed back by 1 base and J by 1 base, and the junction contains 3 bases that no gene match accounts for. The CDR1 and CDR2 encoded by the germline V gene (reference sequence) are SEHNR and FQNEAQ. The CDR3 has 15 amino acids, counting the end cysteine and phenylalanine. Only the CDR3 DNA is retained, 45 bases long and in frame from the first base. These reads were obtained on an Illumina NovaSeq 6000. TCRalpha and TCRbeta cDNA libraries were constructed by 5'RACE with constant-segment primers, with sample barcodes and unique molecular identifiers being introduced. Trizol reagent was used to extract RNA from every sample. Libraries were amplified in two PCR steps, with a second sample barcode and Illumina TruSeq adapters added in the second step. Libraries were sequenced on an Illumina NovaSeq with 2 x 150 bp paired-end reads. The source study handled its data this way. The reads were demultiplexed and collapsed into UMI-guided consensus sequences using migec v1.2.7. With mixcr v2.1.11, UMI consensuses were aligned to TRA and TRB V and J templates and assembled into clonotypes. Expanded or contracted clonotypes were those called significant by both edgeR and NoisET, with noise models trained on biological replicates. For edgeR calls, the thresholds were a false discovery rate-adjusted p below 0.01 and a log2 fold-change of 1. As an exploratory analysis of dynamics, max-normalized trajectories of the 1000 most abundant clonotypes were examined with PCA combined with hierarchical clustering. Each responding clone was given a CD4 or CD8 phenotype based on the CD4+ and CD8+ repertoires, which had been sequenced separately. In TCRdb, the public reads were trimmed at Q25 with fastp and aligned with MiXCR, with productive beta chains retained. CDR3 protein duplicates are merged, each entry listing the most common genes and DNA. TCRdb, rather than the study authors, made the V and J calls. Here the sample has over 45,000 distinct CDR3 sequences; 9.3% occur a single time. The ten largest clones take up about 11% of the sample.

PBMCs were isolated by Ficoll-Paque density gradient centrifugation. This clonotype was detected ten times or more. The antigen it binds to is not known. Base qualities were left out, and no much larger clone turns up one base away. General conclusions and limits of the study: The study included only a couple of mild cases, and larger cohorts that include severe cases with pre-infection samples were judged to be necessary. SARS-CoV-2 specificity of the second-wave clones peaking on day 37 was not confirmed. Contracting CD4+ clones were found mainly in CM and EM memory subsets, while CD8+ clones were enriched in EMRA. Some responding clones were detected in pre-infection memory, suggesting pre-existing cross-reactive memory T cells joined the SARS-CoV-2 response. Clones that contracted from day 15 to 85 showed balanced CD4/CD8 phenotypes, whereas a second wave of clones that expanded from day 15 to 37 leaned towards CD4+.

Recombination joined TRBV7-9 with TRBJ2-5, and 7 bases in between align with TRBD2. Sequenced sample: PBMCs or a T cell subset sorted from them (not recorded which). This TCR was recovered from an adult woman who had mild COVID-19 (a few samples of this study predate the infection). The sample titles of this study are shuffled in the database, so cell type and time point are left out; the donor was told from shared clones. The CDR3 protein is CASSLEGLSQETQYF. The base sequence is TGTGCCAGCAGCTTAGAGGGACTATCCCAAGAGACCCAGTACTTC.